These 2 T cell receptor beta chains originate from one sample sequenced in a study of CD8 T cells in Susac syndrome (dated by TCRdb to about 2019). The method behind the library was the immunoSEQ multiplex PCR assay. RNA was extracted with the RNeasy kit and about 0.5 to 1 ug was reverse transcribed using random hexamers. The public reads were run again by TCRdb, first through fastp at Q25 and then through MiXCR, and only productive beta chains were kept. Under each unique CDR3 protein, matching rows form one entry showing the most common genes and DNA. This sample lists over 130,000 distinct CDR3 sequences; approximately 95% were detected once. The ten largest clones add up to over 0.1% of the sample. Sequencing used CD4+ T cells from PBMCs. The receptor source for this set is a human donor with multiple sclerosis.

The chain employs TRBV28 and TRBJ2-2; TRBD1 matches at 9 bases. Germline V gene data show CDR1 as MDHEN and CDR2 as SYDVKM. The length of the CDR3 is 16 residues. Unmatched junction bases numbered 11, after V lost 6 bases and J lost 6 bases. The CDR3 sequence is CASRTPGTGFAGELFF. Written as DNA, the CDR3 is TGTGCCAGCAGGACCCCCGGGACAGGGTTCGCCGGGGAGCTGTTTTTT.

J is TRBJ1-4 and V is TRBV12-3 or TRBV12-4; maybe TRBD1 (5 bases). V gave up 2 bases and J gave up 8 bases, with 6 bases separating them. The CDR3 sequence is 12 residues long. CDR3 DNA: TGTGCCAGCAGTTTATGGGGCGAAAAACTGTTTTTT. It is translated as CASSLWGEKLFF.